Below are 20 T cell receptor beta chains sequenced from a single sample in a study of beta chain features in type 1 diabetes. The study reverse transcribed the entire isolated RNA, so it sequenced expressed TCRB transcripts. The repertoire was sequenced with immunoSEQ multiplex PCR; TCRdb's copy has only in-frame clones and lacks some. This table holds some 150,000 clones, 6.9% found once. The sample consisted of central memory CD4+ T cells from blood. The receptors come from a woman between 25 and 40 years old in good health.

This clone showed up just a few times. The rearrangement uses TRBV28 and TRBJ2-5; D might be TRBD1 (6 bases). The CDR3 length is 13 residues. The germline CDR1 and CDR2 sequences are MDHEN and SYDVKM. Trimming left V 11 bases short and J 2 bases short, with 15 bases between. This CDR3 reads CAATGSPQETQYF. The CDR3 DNA sequence: TGTGCCGCCACAGGGTCTCCTCAAGAGACCCAGTACTTC. Using reference TRBV28 and TRBJ2-5 for the parts outside the CDR3, the full variable domain is DVKVTQSSRYLVKRTGEKVFLECVQDMDHENMFWYRQDPGLGLRLIYFSYDVKMKEKGDIPEGYSVSREKKERFSLILESASTNQTSMYLCAATGSPQETQYFGPGTRLLVL.

The J gene is TRBJ2-5, the V gene TRBV7-2; the match to TRBD2 covers 7 bases. V shed 1 base and J 5 bases; nucleotides not matched to a gene: 7. CDR1 is SGHTA and CDR2 is FQGNSA in the germline V gene. This CDR3 is 15 amino acids long. CDR3: CASSLDAGVRETQYF. CDR3 nucleotides: TGTGCCAGCAGCTTAGATGCGGGAGTGAGGGAGACCCAGTACTTC.

This clone appeared a few times. This chain uses TRBV2 with TRBJ2-3; D unresolved. This CDR3 has 13 residues. Trimming stripped 7 bases from V and 6 bases from J, with 14 bases between. The germline V gene has CDR1 SNHLY and CDR2 FYNNEI. The CDR3 nucleotides read TGTGCCAGCATCAGGCAGGTCGAGGATACGCAGTATTTT. Translated: CASIRQVEDTQYF.

This clone was recorded a few times. The rearrangement links TRBV7-2 to TRBJ2-7; a weak D match, TRBD1 (6 bases). Germline CDR1 is SGHTA and CDR2 is FQGNSA. Trimming left V 4 bases short and J 3 bases short, with 16 bases between. The CDR3 loop spans 15 amino acids. Here the CDR3 reads CASSSTGTNIYEQYF. CDR3 bases: TGTGCCAGCAGCTCTACCGGGACAAACATCTACGAGCAGTACTTC.

This clone turned up a few times. The V gene is TRBV19, the J gene TRBJ2-7, with 9 bases lining up with TRBD2. Trimming cost V 7 bases and J 3 bases; bases outside gene matches: 7. Germline V gives CDR1 LNHDA, CDR2 SQIVND (reference sequence). This CDR3 has 14 amino acids. In DNA, the CDR3 is TGTGCCAGTACTGCTAGCGGGAATGTCTACGAGCAGTACTTC. This encodes CASTASGNVYEQYF.

The V gene is TRBV11-2, the J gene TRBJ2-2; possible D gene TRBD2, 5 bases. The V and J ends lost 4 bases and 3 bases respectively, with 12 bases between them. The CDR3 covers 15 residues. The germline V gene encodes CDR1 SGHAT and CDR2 FQNNGV. This CDR3 is CASSSSSLDTGELFF. The CDR3 DNA follows: TGTGCCAGCAGCTCATCTAGCCTTGACACCGGGGAGCTGTTTTTT.

The chain uses TRBV5-1 and TRBJ1-2; no reliable D call. The CDR3 totals 15 residues. Germline lookup yields CDR1 SGHRS and CDR2 YFSETQ. The V end lost 0 bases, the J end lost 3 bases, and 12 bases lay between the germline ends. CDR3: CASSLEAKGYYGYTF. The CDR3 bases are TGCGCCAGCAGCTTGGAAGCGAAAGGATACTATGGCTACACCTTC.

This clone came up many times. This chain links TRBV7-9 with TRBJ2-7; D is perhaps TRBD2 (5 bases). V shed 6 bases and J shed 5 bases, with 11 bases lying between them. CDR3 length: 12 residues. Germline lookup yields CDR1 SEHNR and CDR2 FQNEAQ (reference sequence). CDR3 region: CASSRAGDEQYF. In nucleotides, the CDR3 is TGTGCCAGCAGTCGCGCCGGGGACGAGCAGTACTTC.

This clone was recorded a few times. The V call is TRBV15, the J call TRBJ2-7; TRBD2 is a possible D gene (6 bases). Germline CDR1 LNHNV, CDR2 YYDKDF (reference sequence). CDR3 length equals 14 residues. Trimming left V 1 base short and J 2 bases short, with 9 bases between. The DNA for the CDR3 is TGTGCCACCAGCAGAGCGCGGGGTGCCTACGAGCAGTACTTC. The encoded protein is CATSRARGAYEQYF. The whole variable domain, filled in from reference TRBV15 and TRBJ2-7, reads DAMVIQNPRYQVTQFGKPVTLSCSQTLNHNVMYWYQQKSSQAPKLLFHYYDKDFNNEADTPDNFQSRRPNTSFCFLDIRSPGLGDTAMYLCATSRARGAYEQYFGPGTRLTVT.

This clone was counted between two and nine times. CDR3 sequence reads: CASSKLAGPNEQFF. The DNA of the CDR3 is TGTGCCAGCAGTAAACTAGCGGGCCCCAATGAGCAGTTCTTC. This sequence joins TRBV6-1 and TRBJ2-1, with 9 bases aligning to TRBD2. The J segment lost 6 bases and the V segment lost 5 bases, leaving 5 bases of the junction unmatched. The CDR3 covers 14 residues. Germline V lookup: CDR1 MNHNS, CDR2 SASEGT.

This clone was seen more than once but under ten times. This sequence joins TRBV29-1 and TRBJ1-1, with D possibly matching TRBD1 (6 bases). Germline V lookup: CDR1 SQVTM, CDR2 ANQGSEA. The CDR3 sequence is 14 residues long. Trimming removed 4 bases from V and 1 base from J, with 13 bases in between. The CDR3 is CSVVRQAKNTEAFF. The DNA for the CDR3 is TGCAGCGTTGTAAGACAGGCCAAGAACACTGAAGCTTTCTTT.

The table lists this clone with a few counts. The chain joins TRBV10-3 to TRBJ1-2; TRBD1 is a possible D gene (5 bases). There are 14 residues in the CDR3. V lost 1 base, J lost 0 bases, and 6 bases lay in between. CDR1 is ENHRY, CDR2 SYGVKD, per germline. The CDR3 loop is CAISEWGANYGYTF. CDR3 sequence (DNA): TGTGCCATCAGTGAGTGGGGGGCTAACTATGGCTACACCTTC.

J is TRBJ2-1 and V is TRBV10-3; D remains unclear. The V end lost 0 bases, the J end lost 6 bases, and 9 bases lay between the germline ends. Germline CDR1 ENHRY, CDR2 SYGVKD. CDR3 length: 14 amino acids. The CDR3 spells CAISESTLGNEQFF. CDR3 nucleotides: TGTGCCATCAGTGAGTCGACTCTAGGCAATGAGCAGTTCTTC.

This clone has a count of ten or more. The chain links TRBV5-1 to TRBJ2-5; TRBD1 is a possible D gene (5 bases). This CDR3 comprises 13 residues. V was pared by 4 bases and J by 0 bases, with 7 bases between. Germline CDR1 SGHRS, CDR2 YFSETQ. Here the CDR3 DNA reads TGCGCCAGCAGCCGGACAAACCAAGAGACCCAGTACTTC. This codes for CASSRTNQETQYF.

This clone was counted between two and nine times. This chain joins TRBV28 and TRBJ2-1; D remains ambiguous. Trimming removed 1 base at V and 8 bases at J, with 6 bases between. CDR3 size: 12 residues. Germline V gene lookup returns CDR1 MDHEN and CDR2 SYDVKM. CDR3 DNA: TGTGCCAGCAGTTTATACCGCGATGAGCAGTTCTTC. It yields the protein CASSLYRDEQFF.

The chain employs TRBV9 and TRBJ2-5; D is ambiguous. V shed 0 bases and J shed 0 bases, with 3 bases lying between them. There are 13 residues in the CDR3. Germline CDR1 reads SGDLS; CDR2 reads YYNGEE. The CDR3 reads CASSVAYQETQYF. The CDR3 DNA reads TGTGCCAGCAGCGTAGCCTACCAAGAGACCCAGTACTTC.

This clone occurred many times. Additional DNA sequences in this sample encode the identical CDR3. The chain couples TRBV7-2 to TRBJ2-3; no reliable D call. There are 12 residues in the CDR3. Germline V CDR1 and CDR2: SGHTA, FQGNSA. The ends were cut back, 5 bases at V and 0 bases at J, with 3 bases in the middle. Here the CDR3 reads CASSLSTDTQYF. CDR3 sequence (DNA): TGTGCCAGCAGCCTCAGCACAGATACGCAGTATTTT. The variable domain in full, with the rest retrieved from reference TRBV7-2 and TRBJ2-3, is GAGVSQSPSNKVTEKGKDVELRCDPISGHTALYWYRQSLGQGLEFLIYFQGNSAPDKSGLPSDRFSAERTGGSVSTLTIQRTQQEDSAVYLCASSLSTDTQYFGPGTRLTVL.

This clone came up a few times. The chain links TRBV6-6 to TRBJ2-7; D is unresolved. The CDR3 is 16 residues long. CDR1 is MNHNY, CDR2 SVGAGI, per germline (reference sequence). V was cut by 0 bases and J by 2 bases, with 14 bases left in between. CDR3 protein: CASSYSGGYNPYEQYF. CDR3 nucleotide sequence: TGTGCCAGCAGTTACTCTGGCGGCTACAACCCCTACGAGCAGTACTTC.

The genes are TRBV5-1 and TRBJ2-7; TRBD2 is a possible D gene (6 bases). The ends were cut back, 4 bases at V and 5 bases at J, with 13 bases in the middle. Germline V gene sequence: CDR1 SGHRS, CDR2 YFSETQ. This CDR3 has 13 amino acids. The CDR3 DNA reads TGCGCCAGCAGCGGGAAGGGAGGCGACGAGCAGTACTTC. Translating it yields CASSGKGGDEQYF.

The table lists this clone with a few counts. The genes are TRBV11-2 and TRBJ1-1; TRBD1 is a possible D gene (6 bases). This CDR3 region has 15 residues. The germline V gene has CDR1 SGHAT and CDR2 FQNNGV. Trimming pared 0 bases from V and 1 base from J, leaving 9 bases between. CDR3 sequence: CASSLEVRGNTEAFF. The CDR3 DNA follows: TGTGCCAGCAGCTTAGAGGTCAGGGGGAACACTGAAGCTTTCTTT.